This T cell receptor (beta chain) was profiled in a study of cytomegalovirus exposure and HLA in healthy donors. A note on this clone: Its matching antigen is unknown.

Primers included in the PCR were 60 Vbeta and 13 Jbeta primers. The repertoire was sequenced with immunoSEQ multiplex PCR; TCRdb's copy has only in-frame clones and lacks some. The data contain roughly 180,000 clones, 70% to 85% of them singletons. The CDR3 is 13 amino acids. Germline V CDR1 and CDR2: MNHNY, SVGAGI (reference sequence). V gave up 6 bases and J gave up 12 bases; unmatched junction bases: 9. Overall study findings and caveats: Across donors, sequencing depth was assumed by presence/absence analyses to be roughly uniform.

The clonotype originates from a woman aged 55-70 years in good health and CMV-seropositive. Sequencing input: PBMCs. The chain joins TRBV6-6 to TRBJ2-5; 11 bases map to TRBD1. The CDR3 reads CASSWGQGDQKYF. In DNA form, the CDR3 reads TGTGCCAGCAGCTGGGGACAGGGGGATCAAAAGTACTTC.